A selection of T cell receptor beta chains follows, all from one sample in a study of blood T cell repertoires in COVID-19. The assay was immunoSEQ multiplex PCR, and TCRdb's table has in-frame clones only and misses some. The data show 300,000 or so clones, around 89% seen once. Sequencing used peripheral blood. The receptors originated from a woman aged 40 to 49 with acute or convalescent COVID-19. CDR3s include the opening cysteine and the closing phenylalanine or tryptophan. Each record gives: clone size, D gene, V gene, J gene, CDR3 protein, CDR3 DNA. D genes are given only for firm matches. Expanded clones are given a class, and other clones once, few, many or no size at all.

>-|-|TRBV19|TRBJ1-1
CASSARGTEAFF
TGTGCCAGTAGTGCCAGGGGCACTGAAGCTTTCTTT
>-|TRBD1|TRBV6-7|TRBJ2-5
CASSATGAQETQYF
TGTGCCAGCAGTGCAACAGGGGCTCAAGAGACCCAGTACTTC
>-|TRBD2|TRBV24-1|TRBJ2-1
CATSDPGTSGVGEQFF
TGTGCCACCAGTGACCCCGGGACTAGCGGGGTCGGTGAGCAGTTCTTC
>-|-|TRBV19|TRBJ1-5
CASSTRDFNQPQHF
TGTGCCAGTAGTACCCGGGACTTCAATCAGCCCCAGCATTTT
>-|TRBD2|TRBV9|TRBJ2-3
CASSVGGGADTQYF
TGTGCCAGCAGCGTAGGCGGGGGGGCGGATACGCAGTATTTT
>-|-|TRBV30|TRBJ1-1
CAWTWGPPNTEAFF
TGTGCCTGGACGTGGGGGCCCCCGAACACTGAAGCTTTCTTT
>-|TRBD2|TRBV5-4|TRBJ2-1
CASSFGGGHYNEQFF
TGTGCCAGCAGCTTCGGGGGGGGACACTACAATGAGCAGTTCTTC
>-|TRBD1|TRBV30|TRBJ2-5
CAWYRGFGETQYF
TGTGCCTGGTACAGGGGGTTTGGGGAGACCCAGTACTTC
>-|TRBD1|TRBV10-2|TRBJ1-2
CASSESAGTAGGSYGYTF
TGCGCCAGCAGTGAGAGCGCGGGGACAGCTGGTGGCTCATATGGCTACACCTTC
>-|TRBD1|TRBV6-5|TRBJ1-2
CAKWTGHGYTF
TGTGCCAAGTGGACAGGGCACGGCTACACCTTC
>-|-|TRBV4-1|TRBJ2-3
CASSQGRVRGVEGTDTQYF
TGCGCCAGCAGCCAGGGTCGGGTTCGCGGGGTTGAGGGCACAGATACGCAGTATTTT
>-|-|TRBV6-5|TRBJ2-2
CASRDPGHSTGELFF
TGTGCCAGCAGAGACCCGGGACACAGCACCGGGGAGCTGTTTTTT
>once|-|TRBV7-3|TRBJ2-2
CASSWRNGELFF
TGTGCCAGCAGCTGGAGGAACGGGGAGCTGTTTTTT
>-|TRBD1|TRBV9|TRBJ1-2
CASSEGTALYGYTF
TGTGCCAGCAGCGAAGGGACAGCCCTCTATGGCTACACCTTC
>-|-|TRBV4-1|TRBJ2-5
CASQRAPDGETQYF
TGCGCCAGCCAGCGGGCTCCTGATGGGGAGACCCAGTACTTC
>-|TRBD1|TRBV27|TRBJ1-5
CASSGTANQPQHF
TGTGCCAGCAGTGGGACAGCTAATCAGCCCCAGCATTTT
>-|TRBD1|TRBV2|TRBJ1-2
CASRGTGRYGYTF
TGTGCCAGCAGGGGGACAGGGCGCTATGGCTACACCTTC
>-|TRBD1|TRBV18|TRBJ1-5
CASSPTGLANEPQHF
TGTGCCAGCTCACCGACAGGGCTGGCGAACGAACCCCAGCATTTT
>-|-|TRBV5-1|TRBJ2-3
CASSLAAGTTDTQYF
TGCGCCAGCAGCTTGGCCGCGGGGACCACAGATACGCAGTATTTT
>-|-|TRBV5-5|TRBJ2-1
CASSLVAGLSYNEQFF
TGTGCCAGCAGCTTGGTCGCGGGACTGAGCTACAATGAGCAGTTCTTC
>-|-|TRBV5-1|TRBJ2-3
CASSPPRGRTTDTQYF
TGCGCCAGCAGCCCCCCGCGGGGGCGAACCACAGATACGCAGTATTTT
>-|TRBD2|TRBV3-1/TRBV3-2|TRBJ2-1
CASSQGTSGTYNEQFF
TGTGCCAGCAGCCAAGGGACTAGCGGCACCTACAATGAGCAGTTCTTC
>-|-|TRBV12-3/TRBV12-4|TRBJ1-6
CASSGLYNSPLHF
TGTGCCAGCAGCGGACTCTATAATTCACCCCTCCACTTT
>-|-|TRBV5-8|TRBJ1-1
CASSFEGVNTEAFF
TGTGCCAGCAGCTTCGAGGGAGTGAACACTGAAGCTTTCTTT
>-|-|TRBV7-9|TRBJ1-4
CASSPQGEKLFF
TGTGCCAGCAGCCCACAGGGCGAAAAACTGTTTTTT
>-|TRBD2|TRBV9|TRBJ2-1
CASSEAGVTYNEQFF
TGTGCCAGCAGTGAAGCGGGGGTTACCTACAATGAGCAGTTCTTC
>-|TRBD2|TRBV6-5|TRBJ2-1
CASSRAGGLDEQFF
TGTGCCAGCAGTCGAGCGGGGGGGCTCGATGAGCAGTTCTTC
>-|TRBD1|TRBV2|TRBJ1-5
CASRTGGRAQHF
TGTGCCAGCAGGACAGGGGGGCGAGCCCAGCATTTT
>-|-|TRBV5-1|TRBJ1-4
CASSFAGTNEKLFF
TGCGCCAGCAGCTTCGCGGGGACTAATGAAAAACTGTTTTTT
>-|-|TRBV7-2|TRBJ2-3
CASSLAAGAYTDTQYF
TGTGCCAGCAGCTTAGCGGCGGGGGCCTACACAGATACGCAGTATTTT
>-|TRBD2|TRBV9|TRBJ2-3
CASSGGLATQYF
TGTGCCAGCAGCGGGGGACTAGCAACGCAGTATTTT
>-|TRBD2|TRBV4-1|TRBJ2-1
CASSPGTSGAYNEQFF
TGCGCCAGCAGCCCGGGGACTAGCGGGGCTTACAATGAGCAGTTCTTC
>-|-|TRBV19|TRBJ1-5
CASSIISNRDQPQHF
TGTGCCAGTAGTATAATATCGAACCGGGATCAGCCCCAGCATTTT
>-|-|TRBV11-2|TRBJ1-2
CASSLVGGGYTF
TGTGCCAGCAGCTTAGTAGGAGGTGGCTACACCTTC
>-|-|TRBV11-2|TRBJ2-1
CASSLSSPDNEQFF
TGTGCCAGCAGCTTATCTTCCCCAGACAATGAGCAGTTCTTC
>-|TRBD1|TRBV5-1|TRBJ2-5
CASRPGTVQETQYF
TGCGCCAGCAGACCCGGGACAGTCCAAGAGACCCAGTACTTC
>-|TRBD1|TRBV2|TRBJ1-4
CASRMGDRGISGYEKLFF
TGTGCCAGCAGAATGGGAGACAGGGGGATTTCGGGTTACGAAAAACTGTTTTTT
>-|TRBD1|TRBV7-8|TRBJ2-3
CASTRQGALITDTQYF
TGTGCCAGCACCCGACAGGGGGCCCTTATAACAGATACGCAGTATTTT
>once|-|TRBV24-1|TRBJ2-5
CATSDGFGETQYF
TGTGCCACCAGTGATGGCTTTGGAGAGACCCAGTACTTC
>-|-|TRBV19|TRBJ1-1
CASRVKVTSTEAFF
TGTGCCAGTAGAGTGAAAGTAACGAGCACTGAAGCTTTCTTT
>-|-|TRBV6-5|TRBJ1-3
CASRARGAGNTIYF
TGTGCCAGCAGGGCTCGGGGTGCTGGAAACACCATATATTTT